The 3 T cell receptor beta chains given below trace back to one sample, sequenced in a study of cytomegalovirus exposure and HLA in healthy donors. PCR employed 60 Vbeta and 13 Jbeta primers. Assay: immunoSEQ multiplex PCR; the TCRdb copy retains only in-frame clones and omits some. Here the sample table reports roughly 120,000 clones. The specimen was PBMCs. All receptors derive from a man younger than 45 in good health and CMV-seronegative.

The CDR3 nucleotides are TGTGCCAGCCACGGTATTATTTCAAAGACGGGGACTGAAGCTTTCTTT. Its protein product is CASHGIISKTGTEAFF. V gene TRBV2 combines with J gene TRBJ1-1, with D uncertain. In germline, CDR1 is SNHLY, CDR2 FYNNEI. The CDR3 loop spans 16 amino acids. The V end was cut by 8 bases, the J end by 5 bases, with 24 bases between. The full variable domain, rest sourced from reference TRBV2 and TRBJ1-1, is EPEVTQTPSHQVTQMGQEVILRCVPISNHLYFYWYRQILGQKVEFLVSFYNNEISEKSEIFDDQFSVERPDGSNFTLKIRSTKLEDSAMYFCASHGIISKTGTEAFFGQGTRLTVV.

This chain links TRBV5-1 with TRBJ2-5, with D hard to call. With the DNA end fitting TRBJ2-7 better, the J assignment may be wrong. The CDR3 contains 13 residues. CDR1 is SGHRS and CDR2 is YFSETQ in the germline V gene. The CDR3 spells CASSLLDSYEQYF. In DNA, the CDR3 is TGCGCCAGCAGCTTGTTGGACTCCTACGAGCAGTACTTC.

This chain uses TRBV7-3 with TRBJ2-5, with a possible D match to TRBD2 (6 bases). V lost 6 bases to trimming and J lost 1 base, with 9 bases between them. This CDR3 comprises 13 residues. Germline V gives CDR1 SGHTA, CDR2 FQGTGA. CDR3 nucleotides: TGTGCCAGCAGTATAGCGGCCCAAGAGACCCAGTACTTC. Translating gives CASSIAAQETQYF.